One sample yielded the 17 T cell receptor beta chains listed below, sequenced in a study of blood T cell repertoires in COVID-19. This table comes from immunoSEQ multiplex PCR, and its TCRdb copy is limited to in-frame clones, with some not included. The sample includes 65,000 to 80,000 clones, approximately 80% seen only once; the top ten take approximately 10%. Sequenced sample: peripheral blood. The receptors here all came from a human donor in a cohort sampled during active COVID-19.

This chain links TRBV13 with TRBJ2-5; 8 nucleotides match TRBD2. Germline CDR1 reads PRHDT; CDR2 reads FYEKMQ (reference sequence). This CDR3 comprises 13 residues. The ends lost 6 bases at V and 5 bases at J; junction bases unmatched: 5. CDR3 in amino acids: CASRAGVEETQYF. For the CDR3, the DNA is TGTGCCAGCAGAGCGGGAGTCGAGGAGACCCAGTACTTC.

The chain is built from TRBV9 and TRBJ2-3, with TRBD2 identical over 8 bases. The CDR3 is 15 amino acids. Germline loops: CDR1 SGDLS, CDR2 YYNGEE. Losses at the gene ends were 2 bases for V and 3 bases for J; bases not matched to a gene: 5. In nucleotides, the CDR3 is TGTGCCAGCAGCGTGGGACTAGTCACAACAGATACGCAGTATTTT. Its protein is CASSVGLVTTDTQYF.

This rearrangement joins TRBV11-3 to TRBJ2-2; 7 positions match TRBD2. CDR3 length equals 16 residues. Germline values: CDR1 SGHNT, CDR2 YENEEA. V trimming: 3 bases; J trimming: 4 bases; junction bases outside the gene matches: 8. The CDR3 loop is CASSFLGGSGTGELFF. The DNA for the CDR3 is TGTGCCAGCAGCTTTCTCGGCGGGAGTGGCACCGGGGAGCTGTTTTTT.

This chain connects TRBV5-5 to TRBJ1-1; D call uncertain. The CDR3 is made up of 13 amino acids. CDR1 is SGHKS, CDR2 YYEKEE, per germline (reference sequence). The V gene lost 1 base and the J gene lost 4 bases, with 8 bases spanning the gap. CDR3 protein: CASSLSWSTEAFF. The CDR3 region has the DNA TGTGCCAGCAGCTTGTCGTGGAGCACTGAAGCTTTCTTT.

The CDR3 DNA reads TGTGCCAGCAGCTCCCCCGCGGGAAAGAACACTGAAGCTTTCTTT. Its protein product is CASSSPAGKNTEAFF. The V call is TRBV7-8, the J call TRBJ1-1, with no clear D. The V end lost 4 bases, the J end lost 1 base, and 13 bases lay between the germline ends. The CDR3 consists of 15 residues. Germline V gene sequence: CDR1 SGHVS, CDR2 FQNEAQ.

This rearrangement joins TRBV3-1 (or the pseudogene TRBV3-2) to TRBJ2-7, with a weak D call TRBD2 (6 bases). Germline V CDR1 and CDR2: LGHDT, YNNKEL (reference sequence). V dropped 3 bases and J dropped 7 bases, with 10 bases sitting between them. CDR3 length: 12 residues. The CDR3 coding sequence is TGTGCCAGCAGCCAGGGGGGTATTGAGCAGTACTTC. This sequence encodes CASSQGGIEQYF.

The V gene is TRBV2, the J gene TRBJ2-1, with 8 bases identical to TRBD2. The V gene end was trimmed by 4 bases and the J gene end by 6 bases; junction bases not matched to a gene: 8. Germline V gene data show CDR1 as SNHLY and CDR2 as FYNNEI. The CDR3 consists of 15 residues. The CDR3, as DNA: TGTGCCAGCAGTGGGACTAGCTCCATCGGCAATGAGCAGTTCTTC. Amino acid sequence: CASSGTSSIGNEQFF.

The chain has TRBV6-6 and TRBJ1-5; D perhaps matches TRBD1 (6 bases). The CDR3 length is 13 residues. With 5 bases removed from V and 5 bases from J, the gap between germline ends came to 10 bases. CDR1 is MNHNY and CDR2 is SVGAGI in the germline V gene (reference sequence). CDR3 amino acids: CASSPQGYQPQHF. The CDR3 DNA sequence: TGTGCCAGCAGTCCTCAGGGGTATCAGCCCCAGCATTTT.

Here the CDR3 DNA reads TGTGCCAGTAGTCCGCCCCGGGTAGTAGATGAGCAGTTCTTC. Translating it yields CASSPPRVVDEQFF. This chain connects TRBV19 to TRBJ2-1; D unresolved. V was trimmed by 5 bases and J by 8 bases, leaving 16 bases between them. The CDR3 extends over 14 amino acids. Germline CDR1 and CDR2: LNHDA and SQIVND (reference sequence). Drawing the rest from reference TRBV19 and TRBJ2-1, the complete variable domain is DGGITQSPKYLFRKEGQNVTLSCEQNLNHDAMYWYRQDPGQGLRLIYYSQIVNDFQKGDIAEGYSVSREKKESFPLTVTSAQKNPTAFYLCASSPPRVVDEQFFGPGTRLTVL.

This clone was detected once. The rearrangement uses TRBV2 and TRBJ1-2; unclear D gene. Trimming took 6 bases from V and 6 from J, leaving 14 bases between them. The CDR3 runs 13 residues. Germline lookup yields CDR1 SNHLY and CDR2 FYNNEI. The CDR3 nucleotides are TGTGCCAGCAGGACTCGGCCGGGAGATGGCTACACCTTC. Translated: CASRTRPGDGYTF.

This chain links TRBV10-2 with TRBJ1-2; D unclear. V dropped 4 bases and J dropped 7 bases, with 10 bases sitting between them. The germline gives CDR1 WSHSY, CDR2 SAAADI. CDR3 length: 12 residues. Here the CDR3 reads CASSGQNFGYTF. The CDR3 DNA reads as TGCGCCAGCAGTGGTCAGAATTTTGGCTACACCTTC.

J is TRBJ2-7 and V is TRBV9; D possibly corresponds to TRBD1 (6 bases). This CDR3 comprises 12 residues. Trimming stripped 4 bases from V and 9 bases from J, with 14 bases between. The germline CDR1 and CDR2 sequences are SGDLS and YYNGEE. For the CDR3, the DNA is TGTGCCAGCAGCCTTTCGGACAGCAGGCAGTACTTC. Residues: CASSLSDSRQYF.

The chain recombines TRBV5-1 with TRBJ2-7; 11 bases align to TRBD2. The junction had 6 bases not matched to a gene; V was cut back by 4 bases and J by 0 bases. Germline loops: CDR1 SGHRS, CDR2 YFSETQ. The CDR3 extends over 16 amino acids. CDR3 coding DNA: TGCGCCAGCAGCCTAACTAGCGGGAGTATCTCCTACGAGCAGTACTTC. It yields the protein CASSLTSGSISYEQYF.

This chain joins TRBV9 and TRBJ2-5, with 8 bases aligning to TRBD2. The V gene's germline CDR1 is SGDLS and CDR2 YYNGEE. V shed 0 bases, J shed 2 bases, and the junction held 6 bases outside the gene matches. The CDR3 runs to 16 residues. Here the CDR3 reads CASSVGFTSGQETQYF. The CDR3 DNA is TGTGCCAGCAGCGTAGGTTTTACTAGCGGACAAGAGACCCAGTACTTC.

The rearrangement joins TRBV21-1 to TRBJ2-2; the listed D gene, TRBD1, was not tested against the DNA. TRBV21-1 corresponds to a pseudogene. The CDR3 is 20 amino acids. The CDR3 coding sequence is TGTGCCAGCAGCAACAGGGGTGGTATTCTTTGTTCGGGCGGCGCCGGGGAGCTGTTTTTT. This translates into CASSNRGGILCSGGAGELFF.

This CDR3 is CASSGTGGWNIQYF. The CDR3, as DNA: TGTGCCAGCAGTGGAACAGGGGGCTGGAACATTCAGTACTTC. The V gene is TRBV2, the J gene TRBJ2-4; the match to TRBD1 covers 9 bases. V dropped 4 bases and J dropped 7; count of bases not matched to a gene: 5. CDR1 is SNHLY and CDR2 is FYNNEI in the germline V gene. The CDR3 runs 14 residues.

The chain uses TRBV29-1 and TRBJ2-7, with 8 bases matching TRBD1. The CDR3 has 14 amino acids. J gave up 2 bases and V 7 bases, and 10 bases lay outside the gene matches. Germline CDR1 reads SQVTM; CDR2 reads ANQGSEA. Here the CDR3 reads CSATDRGPPYEQYF. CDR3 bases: TGCAGCGCCACCGACAGGGGCCCTCCCTACGAGCAGTACTTC.